This T cell receptor (beta chain) was sequenced during a study of control samples from healthy donors and cancer patients. The data were produced by immunoSEQ multiplex PCR, yet TCRdb's version contains in-frame clones alone and is incomplete. The table has roughly 84,000 clones, around 91% seen once. The CDR3 extends over 14 amino acids. Per germline, CDR1 SGHNT and CDR2 YYREEE (reference sequence). V was shortened by 0 bases and J by 11 bases, with 16 bases between the two germline ends. Sequencing was carried out using blood. The V call is TRBV5-4, the J call TRBJ2-3; D perhaps matches TRBD2 (7 bases). The TCR originated in a man aged 45-65 years in good health. The CDR3 protein is CASSLELVGGGQYF. CDR3 coding DNA: TGTGCCAGCAGCTTGGAGCTAGTAGGGGGGGGGCAGTATTTT.